The source of this T cell receptor beta chain is a study of cytomegalovirus exposure and HLA in healthy donors listed by TCRdb under 2017. About the full investigation: A later analysis indicated that the 120 or so validation repertoires were generated on the platform also employed for the roughly 730 repertoires of the first cohort. A separate validation cohort of roughly 110 different subjects was used in addition to the 666-subject first cohort. The study aimed to test whether signatures of past pathogen exposure could be identified by cataloging public T cell receptors. High-throughput TCR immunosequencing, statistical association of individual TCRs with disease status, and machine learning were combined to predict cytomegalovirus infection status. Results the study describes overall, beyond this receptor: A later analysis found that TCRs clustered in the first cohort also tended to co-occur in the 120 validation repertoires, with more than 90% of cluster scores above 0. The validation cohort had no HLA typing available for a later analysis, so co-occurrence within that cohort was assessed over all 120 or so repertoires. A few of the identified cytomegalovirus-associated TCR beta chains were confirmed in vitro to be specific for cytomegalovirus antigens. The authors suggested that the approach could potentially be generalized to other disease states and immunological phenotypes. The classifier was reported to diagnose cytomegalovirus status with high specificity and sensitivity in both the original and validation cohorts. Most TCR sequences were observed very rarely across donors, whereas some public TCRs were present in many individuals. A total of 164 TCR beta chains were listed by the study as associated with cytomegalovirus.

The method was the immunoSEQ multiplex PCR assay. Under the source paper's analysis protocol: A statistical classification framework was developed to diagnose cytomegalovirus status using the catalog of TCR beta chain sequences. Not all clones reach the TCRdb copy of this immuneACCESS table, which keeps in-frame sequences only. Checked studies attribute under half of the gap to unresolved V genes and leave the rest unexplained. That table gives V, J and clone size, and the DNA gave D and trimming. The sample records tens of thousands of clones, more than 75% of which are singletons. About 1% of the sample comes from the top ten. Donors formed part of the validation cohort, which comprised about 130 subjects and was distinct from the first cohort of over 500 subjects. About this clone: Its antigen is unknown. The sample holds no much larger clone one base away, and base qualities are not on file.

Counted from cysteine to phenylalanine, this CDR3 has 11 amino acids. The sequence is cut down to CDR3 DNA, 33 bases in frame from base 1. CDR1 and CDR2 are drawn from the germline V gene: ENHRY, SYGVKD. Relative to germline, V is 4 bases shorter and J is 6 bases shorter, with 4 bases between their ends. The source is a man aged 18 to 29 in good health and CMV-seronegative. The sample comprised PBMCs. The chain is made from TRBV10-3 and TRBJ2-1, with the D gene too uncertain to name. The CDR3: CAISALNEQFF. At the DNA level, the sequence is TGTGCCATCAGTGCCCTCAATGAGCAGTTCTTC.